What follows are 32 T cell receptor beta chains derived from one specimen sequenced in a study of blood T cells in healthy people across ages. For the second PCR, which ran for 7 to 11 cycles, a sample-barcoded 5' primer and a J-beta primer mix were used. MiXCR was run by TCRdb on the 5' RACE reads, yielding one entry per CDR3 protein. The sample gives under 850,000 distinct CDR3 sequences, around 36% of which show up once; over 10% is in the top ten. Sequencing was performed on blood. The receptors here all came from a man aged 18 to 29 in good health.

The gene calls are TRBV12-5 and TRBJ2-7, with D possibly TRBD2 on 6 matching bases. In germline, CDR1 is LGHNT, CDR2 FRNRAP. Trimming pared 3 bases from V and 0 bases from J, leaving 6 bases between. This CDR3 comprises 13 residues. CDR3 residues: CASGFGSSYEQYF. The CDR3 nucleotides are TGTGCTAGTGGTTTCGGGAGCTCCTACGAGCAGTACTTC.

The V gene is TRBV6-1, the J gene TRBJ1-2, with D perhaps TRBD1 (6 bases). There are 15 residues in the CDR3. Germline-derived CDR1 and CDR2 are MNHNS and SASEGT. V lost 1 base and J 6 bases, leaving 15 bases between the germline ends. The DNA of the CDR3 is TGTGCCAGCAGTGAAGTGCGGACAGCCTGGAATGGCTACACCTTC. This codes for CASSEVRTAWNGYTF.

The genes are TRBV7-8 and TRBJ2-1; 12 positions agree with TRBD2. Germline loops: CDR1 SGHVS, CDR2 FQNEAQ. The CDR3 totals 16 residues. Trimming cost V 3 bases and J 5 bases; bases outside gene matches: 5. The CDR3 DNA follows: TGTGCCAGCAGCTTGCGACTAGCGGGGGATAACAATGAGCAGTTCTTC. This sequence encodes CASSLRLAGDNNEQFF.

This clonotype was found a few times. This chain links TRBV11-2 with TRBJ2-3; 10 bases are a match to TRBD1. Germline V gene lookup returns CDR1 SGHAT and CDR2 FQNNGV. The ends lost 2 bases at V and 5 bases at J; junction bases unmatched: 13. The CDR3 length is 18 residues. The CDR3 nucleotides are TGTGCCAGCAGCTTACAACCGGGACAGGGGATTATAGAAGATACGCAGTATTTT. Amino acid sequence: CASSLQPGQGIIEDTQYF.

This clonotype was found a few times. This sequence joins TRBV9 and TRBJ2-3, with 9 bases that match TRBD1. Germline CDR1 reads SGDLS; CDR2 reads YYNGEE. The CDR3 contains 17 residues. After removal of 1 base from V and 3 bases from J, the junction contained 9 bases not matched to a gene. CDR3 sequence: CASSVSGTGLWTDTQYF. CDR3 coding DNA: TGTGCCAGCAGCGTATCCGGGACAGGGTTATGGACAGATACGCAGTATTTT.

This clonotype was seen at least ten times. The genes are TRBV4-3 and TRBJ2-1; a possible D gene is TRBD2 (7 bases). Trimming removed 5 bases from V and 5 bases from J, with 25 bases in between. Germline values: CDR1 LGHNA, CDR2 YSLEER. The length of the CDR3 is 18 residues. The chain's CDR3 is CASSIPFYPAGADNEQFF. Here the CDR3 DNA reads TGCGCCAGCAGCATCCCCTTTTACCCGGCGGGGGCCGACAATGAGCAGTTCTTC.

The rearrangement joins TRBV6-5 to TRBJ1-2; 7 bases map to TRBD1. Germline lookup yields CDR1 MNHEY and CDR2 SVGAGI. The CDR3 sequence is 14 residues long. V trimming: 6 bases; J trimming: 4 bases; junction bases outside the gene matches: 8. The CDR3 loop is CASSRDDRVYGYTF. The CDR3 region has the DNA TGTGCCAGCAGCCGAGACGACAGGGTCTATGGCTACACCTTC.

The chain uses TRBV7-2 and TRBJ1-2; no firm D call. V lost 5 bases and J lost 8, with 15 bases in between. CDR3 size: 13 residues. Per germline, CDR1 SGHTA and CDR2 FQGNSA. This CDR3 is CASSVVINVGYTF. In DNA form, the CDR3 reads TGTGCCAGCAGCGTAGTCATCAATGTCGGCTACACCTTC.

This clonotype was counted only a few times. The genes are TRBV7-2 and TRBJ2-5, with unresolved D. V lost 2 bases and J 11 bases, leaving 18 bases between the germline ends. This CDR3 region has 14 residues. CDR1 and CDR2 from the germline V gene are SGHTA and FQGNSA. The CDR3 DNA reads TGTGCCAGCAGCTTAATGACACTGACCAATGAGCAGTACTTC. It translates to CASSLMTLTNEQYF.

This clonotype was detected a few times. J is TRBJ2-4 and V is TRBV29-1; either TRBD1 or TRBD2 may fit D (6 bases each). The J call may be incorrect, as the DNA end agrees better with TRBJ2-7. The CDR3 extends over 15 amino acids. Germline assignment: CDR1 SQVTM and CDR2 ANQGSEA. Here the CDR3 reads CSVVGGQRGDYEQYF. The CDR3 DNA reads as TGCAGCGTTGTGGGGGGACAACGGGGAGATTACGAGCAGTACTTC.

This chain links TRBV5-1 with TRBJ2-7, with TRBD1 matching 9 bases. The J call is doubtful: the DNA matches TRBJ2-4 better. Germline V gene data show CDR1 as SGHRS and CDR2 as YFSETQ. This CDR3 is built from 15 residues. Here the CDR3 DNA reads TGCGCCAGCAGCCGAGGACAGGGGATATCGGACATTCAGTACTTC. The encoded protein is CASSRGQGISDIQYF.

The V and J genes are TRBV11-2 and TRBJ2-2; the match to TRBD1 covers 7 bases. This CDR3 has 17 amino acids. Looked up from germline, CDR1 is SGHAT and CDR2 is FQNNGV. J was trimmed by 3 bases and V by 5 bases; bases with no gene match: 12. This CDR3 reads CASSPVLTGSHTGELFF. The CDR3 bases are TGTGCCAGCAGCCCCGTCTTGACAGGGTCCCACACCGGGGAGCTGTTTTTT.

This clonotype was counted at least ten times. V and J are TRBV6-6 and TRBJ2-5, with D possibly TRBD1 on 5 matching bases. Germline loops: CDR1 MNHNY, CDR2 SVGAGI (reference sequence). The CDR3 totals 14 residues. With 4 bases removed from V and 2 bases from J, the gap between germline ends came to 11 bases. DNA of the CDR3: TGTGCCAGCAGTTCCGTTAGACAGCAAGAGACCCAGTACTTC. Its translation is CASSSVRQQETQYF.

With regard to this clonotype: A much bigger clone sits one base away, suggesting this may be a read error. The chain links TRBV7-2 to TRBJ2-5; possible D gene TRBD1, 5 bases. The CDR3 runs to 16 residues. From germline, CDR1 is SGHTA and CDR2 FQGNSA. Deletions cut 1 base from V and 11 bases from J, with 23 bases between. The CDR3 here is CASSLVFLRVGNEQYF. DNA of the CDR3: TGTGCCAGCAGCTTAGTCTTTCTCAGGGTGGGGAATGAGCAGTACTTC.

The chain couples TRBV7-2 to TRBJ2-1, with TRBD2 identical over 7 bases. This CDR3 is built from 15 residues. J gave up 5 bases and V 3 bases, and 7 bases lay outside the gene matches. Germline values: CDR1 SGHTA, CDR2 FQGNSA. CDR3 sequence (DNA): TGTGCCAGCAGCTTTATGCGGGGGAGAGACAATGAGCAGTTCTTC. Translating it yields CASSFMRGRDNEQFF.

This clonotype appeared a few times. This chain uses TRBV12-3 or TRBV12-4 with TRBJ1-3, with 7 positions matching TRBD1. The CDR3 contains 14 residues. V lost 6 bases, J lost 4 bases, and 6 bases stayed unmatched. The CDR3 spells CASSPQGTGNTIYF. The CDR3 bases are TGTGCCAGCAGCCCACAGGGGACCGGAAACACCATATATTTT.

The V call is TRBV20-1, the J call TRBJ2-7; 10 nucleotides agree with TRBD1. V shed 4 bases, J shed 2 bases, and the junction held 5 bases outside the gene matches. The germline gives CDR1 DFQATT, CDR2 SNEGSKA (reference sequence). The CDR3 has 14 amino acids. The CDR3 region has the DNA TGCAGTGCTACCGAAGGGACAGGGGCCTACGAGCAGTACTTC. Translation gives CSATEGTGAYEQYF.

The chain joins TRBV4-3 to TRBJ2-3, with 7 nucleotides matching TRBD2. The CDR3 spans 15 residues. Germline V gene sequence: CDR1 LGHNA, CDR2 YSLEER. V shed 5 bases and J 2 bases; nucleotides not matched to a gene: 7. The CDR3 region is CASSIFRGDTDTQYF. For the CDR3, the DNA is TGCGCCAGCAGCATTTTTCGGGGGGACACAGATACGCAGTATTTT.

The chain employs TRBV5-5 and TRBJ2-3; 9 bases line up with TRBD2. The CDR3 contains 16 residues. V was clipped by 2 bases and J by 1 base; unmatched bases: 5. The germline V gene encodes CDR1 SGHKS and CDR2 YYEKEE (reference sequence). This CDR3 is CASSFSGGVRTDTQYF. The CDR3 DNA reads TGTGCCAGCAGCTTTAGCGGGGGAGTTCGCACAGATACGCAGTATTTT. Filled out from reference TRBV5-5 and TRBJ2-3, the complete variable domain reads DAGVTQSPTHLIKTRGQQVTLRCSPISGHKSVSWYQQVLGQGPQFIFQYYEKEERGRGNFPDRFSARQFPNYSSELNVNALLLGDSALYLCASSFSGGVRTDTQYFGPGTRLTVL.

This clonotype was found a few times. The chain combines TRBV2 with TRBJ2-4; 9 positions match TRBD1. The J call may be wrong; the DNA end is better matched by TRBJ2-7. The CDR3 covers 14 residues. Germline V gene lookup returns CDR1 SNHLY and CDR2 FYNNEI. The CDR3 here is CASATGTGSHEQYF. CDR3 in DNA: TGTGCCAGCGCAACCGGGACAGGGTCCCACGAGCAGTACTTC.

The chain couples TRBV9 to TRBJ2-7; no reliable D call. Germline loops: CDR1 SGDLS, CDR2 YYNGEE. This CDR3 is built from 15 residues. V lost 2 bases and J 2 bases, leaving 14 bases between the germline ends. CDR3: CASSVDAGWAYEQYF. CDR3 bases: TGTGCCAGCAGCGTGGATGCCGGTTGGGCCTACGAGCAGTACTTC.

The rearrangement uses TRBV2 and TRBJ2-1; tentatively, D is TRBD2 (5 bases). This CDR3 has 13 amino acids. Trimming took off 6 bases at V and 6 bases at J, with 12 bases between the two ends. CDR1 and CDR2 (germline): SNHLY, FYNNEI. CDR3 nucleotide sequence: TGTGCCAGCAGGCCGAGAGAGGGCAATGAGCAGTTCTTC. This encodes CASRPREGNEQFF.

The rearrangement links TRBV20-1 to TRBJ1-1; the D is unclear. This CDR3 contains 11 residues. V was pared by 4 bases and J by 11 bases, with 14 bases between. The germline gives CDR1 DFQATT, CDR2 SNEGSKA (reference sequence). The chain's CDR3 is CSATFSLNAFF. In DNA, the CDR3 is TGCAGTGCTACATTCTCACTGAATGCTTTCTTT.

The CDR3 loop reads CASTGDRGEKLFF. Here the CDR3 DNA reads TGTGCCAGCACTGGGGACAGGGGCGAAAAACTGTTTTTT. V gene TRBV6-1 combines with J gene TRBJ1-4; the match to TRBD1 covers 10 bases. This CDR3 has 13 amino acids. The V and J ends lost 7 bases and 8 bases, in that order; junction bases with no gene match: 4. The V gene's germline CDR1 is MNHNS and CDR2 SASEGT.

This clonotype has only a few counts. The chain uses TRBV20-1 and TRBJ1-4; D gene unclear. The CDR3 contains 11 residues. Trimming left V 3 bases short and J 6 bases short, with 5 bases between. The germline gives CDR1 DFQATT, CDR2 SNEGSKA (reference sequence). The CDR3: CSARVYEKLFF. The CDR3 DNA reads as TGCAGTGCTAGGGTCTATGAAAAACTGTTTTTT.

About this clonotype itself: This may stem from a read error, because a much larger clone lies one nucleotide away. The gene calls are TRBV5-1 and TRBJ2-6; D may be TRBD1 (6 bases). Germline V lookup: CDR1 SGHRS, CDR2 YFSETQ. The CDR3 length is 16 residues. V was cut by 0 bases and J by 14 bases, with 21 bases left in between. CDR3 sequence: CASSLESGSTGLFLTF. CDR3 DNA: TGCGCCAGCAGCTTGGAAAGTGGAAGTACAGGGCTGTTCCTGACTTTC.

This clonotype was seen more than once but under ten times. The chain couples TRBV7-2 to TRBJ1-2, with D maybe TRBD1 (6 bases). V was trimmed by 5 bases and J by 8 bases, leaving 18 bases between them. Germline V CDR1 and CDR2: SGHTA, FQGNSA. The CDR3 extends over 14 amino acids. CDR3 amino acids: CASSPGTHVWGYTF. The CDR3 DNA sequence: TGTGCCAGCAGCCCCGGGACACACGTTTGGGGCTACACCTTC. Using reference TRBV7-2 and TRBJ1-2 for the parts outside the CDR3, the full variable domain is GAGVSQSPSNKVTEKGKDVELRCDPISGHTALYWYRQSLGQGLEFLIYFQGNSAPDKSGLPSDRFSAERTGGSVSTLTIQRTQQEDSAVYLCASSPGTHVWGYTFGSGTRLTVV.

In its sample, this clonotype was seen a few times. The chain is built from TRBV29-1 and TRBJ2-5, with 8 bases aligning to TRBD1. Germline CDR1 reads SQVTM; CDR2 reads ANQGSEA. V lost 3 bases, J lost 5 bases, and 5 bases stayed unmatched. The CDR3 loop spans 13 amino acids. CDR3 residues: CSVEPGGEETQYF. Here the CDR3 DNA reads TGCAGCGTTGAGCCAGGGGGCGAGGAGACCCAGTACTTC.

This clonotype came up many times. This sequence joins TRBV29-1 and TRBJ2-1; 14 bases are a match to TRBD2. Germline V CDR1 and CDR2: SQVTM, ANQGSEA. The CDR3 loop spans 15 amino acids. Trimming at V came to 7 bases and at J to 0 bases, leaving 2 bases not matched to a gene. This chain's CDR3 is CSEGTSGSSYNEQFF. CDR3 coding DNA: TGCAGCGAAGGGACTAGCGGGAGCTCCTACAATGAGCAGTTCTTC.

This clonotype was detected only a few times. The chain carries TRBV7-9 and TRBJ2-5; 7 bases fit TRBD1. V dropped 3 bases and J dropped 3; count of bases not matched to a gene: 1. Germline V gene lookup returns CDR1 SEHNR and CDR2 FQNEAQ (reference sequence). This CDR3 is built from 13 residues. This chain's CDR3 is CASSFGTEETQYF. CDR3 nucleotides: TGTGCCAGCAGCTTTGGGACAGAAGAGACCCAGTACTTC. The full variable domain, with the rest looked up from reference TRBV7-9 and TRBJ2-5, is DTGVSQNPRHKITKRGQNVTFRCDPISEHNRLYWYRQTLGQGPEFLTYFQNEAQLEKSRLLSDRFSAERPKGSFSTLEIQRTEQGDSAMYLCASSFGTEETQYFGPGTRLLVL.

J is TRBJ1-2 and V is TRBV29-1, with D possibly matching TRBD1 (5 bases). Germline loops: CDR1 SQVTM, CDR2 ANQGSEA. Trimming took 6 bases from V and 4 from J, leaving 15 bases between them. There are 13 residues in the CDR3. CDR3 nucleotides: TGCAGCGTGGCGGACACTTCCACCTATGGCTACACCTTC. This codes for CSVADTSTYGYTF.

The chain carries TRBV6-2 or TRBV6-3 and TRBJ1-5; D uncertain. CDR1 and CDR2 (germline): MNHEY, SVGEGT. The CDR3 length is 12 residues. V was trimmed by 7 bases and J by 3 bases, leaving 7 bases between them. The CDR3 protein is CASILDNQPQHF. The CDR3 DNA reads TGTGCCAGCATTCTGGACAATCAGCCCCAGCATTTT.